This TCR beta chain is drawn from a study of beta chain features in type 1 diabetes. Germline CDR1 MNHNY, CDR2 SVGAGI (reference sequence). The length of the CDR3 is 16 residues. With V trimmed by 8 bases and J by 0 bases, 7 bases remained unmatched. As for this clone: Its antigen is not known.

All of the isolated RNA was reverse transcribed, so expressed TCRB transcripts were sequenced. The assay was immunoSEQ multiplex PCR, and TCRdb's table has in-frame clones only and misses some. The table shows under 850,000 clones, with 13% occurring only once. Study observations and caveats: The study found moderately but significantly shorter TCRB CDR3s in all four CD4+ subsets of Type 1 diabetes patients.

V usage is TRBV6-6 and J usage is TRBJ2-3; TRBD2 aligns across 11 bases. This receptor was identified in a young man with type 1 diabetes. What was sequenced was naive CD4+ T cells from blood. The CDR3 sequence: CASGPGLAASTDTQYF. The DNA for the CDR3 is TGTGCCAGCGGACCGGGACTAGCGGCTAGCACAGATACGCAGTATTTT.